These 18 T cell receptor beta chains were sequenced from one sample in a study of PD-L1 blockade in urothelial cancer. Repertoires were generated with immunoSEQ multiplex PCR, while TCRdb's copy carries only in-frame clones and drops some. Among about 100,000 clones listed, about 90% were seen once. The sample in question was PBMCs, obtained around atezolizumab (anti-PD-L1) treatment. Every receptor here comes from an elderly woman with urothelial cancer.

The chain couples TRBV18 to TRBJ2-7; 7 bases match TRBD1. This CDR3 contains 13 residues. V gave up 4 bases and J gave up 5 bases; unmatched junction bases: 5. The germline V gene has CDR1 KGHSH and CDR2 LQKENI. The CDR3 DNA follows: TGTGCCAGCTCACTTTGGGACAGCAACGAGCAGTACTTC. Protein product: CASSLWDSNEQYF.

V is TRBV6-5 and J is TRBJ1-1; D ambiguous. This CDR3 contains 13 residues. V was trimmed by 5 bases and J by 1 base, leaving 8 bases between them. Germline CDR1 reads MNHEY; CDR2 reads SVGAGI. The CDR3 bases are TGTGCCAGCAGTCCCGTTCCGAACACTGAAGCTTTCTTT. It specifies CASSPVPNTEAFF.

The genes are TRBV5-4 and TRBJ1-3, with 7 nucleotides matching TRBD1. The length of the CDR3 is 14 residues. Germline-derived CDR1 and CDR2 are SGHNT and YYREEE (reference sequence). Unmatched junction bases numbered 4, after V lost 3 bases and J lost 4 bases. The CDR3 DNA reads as TGTGCCAGCAGCTCGACAGGGATCGGAAACACCATATATTTT. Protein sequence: CASSSTGIGNTIYF.

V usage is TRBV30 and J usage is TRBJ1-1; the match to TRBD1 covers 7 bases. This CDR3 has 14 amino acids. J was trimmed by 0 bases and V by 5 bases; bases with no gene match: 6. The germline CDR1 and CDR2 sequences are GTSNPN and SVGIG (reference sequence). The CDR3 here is CAWDRELMNTEAFF. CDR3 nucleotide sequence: TGTGCCTGGGACAGGGAGCTTATGAACACTGAAGCTTTCTTT.

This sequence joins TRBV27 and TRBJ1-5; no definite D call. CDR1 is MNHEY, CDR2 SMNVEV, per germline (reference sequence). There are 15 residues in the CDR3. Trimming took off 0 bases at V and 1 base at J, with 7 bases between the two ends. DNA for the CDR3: TGTGCCAGCAGTTTATCAGGAGGGAGCAATCAGCCCCAGCATTTT. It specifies CASSLSGGSNQPQHF.

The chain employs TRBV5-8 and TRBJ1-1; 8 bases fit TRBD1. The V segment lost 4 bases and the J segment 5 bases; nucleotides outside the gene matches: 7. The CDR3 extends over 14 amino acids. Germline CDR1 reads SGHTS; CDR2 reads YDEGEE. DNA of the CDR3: TGTGCCAGCAGCCTTGGGACAGGCCGTACTGAAGCTTTCTTT. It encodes CASSLGTGRTEAFF.

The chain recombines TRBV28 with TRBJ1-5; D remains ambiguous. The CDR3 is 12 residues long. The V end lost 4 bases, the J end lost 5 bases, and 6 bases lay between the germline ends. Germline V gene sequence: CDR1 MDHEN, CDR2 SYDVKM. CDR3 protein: CASSSRDQPQHF. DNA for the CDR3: TGTGCCAGCAGTTCGAGGGATCAGCCCCAGCATTTT.

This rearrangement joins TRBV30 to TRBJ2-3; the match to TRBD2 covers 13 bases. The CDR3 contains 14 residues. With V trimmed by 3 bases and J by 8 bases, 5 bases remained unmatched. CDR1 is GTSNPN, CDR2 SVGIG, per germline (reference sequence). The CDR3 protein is CAWRPGLAGSTQYF. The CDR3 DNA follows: TGTGCCTGGAGACCGGGACTAGCGGGAAGTACGCAGTATTTT. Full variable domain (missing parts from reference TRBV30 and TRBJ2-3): SQTIHQWPATLVQPVGSPLSLECTVEGTSNPNLYWYRQAAGRGLQLLFYSVGIGQISSEVPQNLSASRPQDRQFILSSKKLLLSDSGFYLCAWRPGLAGSTQYFGPGTRLTVL.

CDR3 loop: CAWGTSTDTQYF. CDR3 bases: TGTGCCTGGGGGACTAGCACAGATACGCAGTATTTT. V is TRBV30 and J is TRBJ2-3; D perhaps matches TRBD2 (6 bases). Germline CDR1 and CDR2: GTSNPN and SVGIG (reference sequence). Deletions cut 5 bases from V and 0 bases from J, with 6 bases between. The CDR3 contains 12 residues.

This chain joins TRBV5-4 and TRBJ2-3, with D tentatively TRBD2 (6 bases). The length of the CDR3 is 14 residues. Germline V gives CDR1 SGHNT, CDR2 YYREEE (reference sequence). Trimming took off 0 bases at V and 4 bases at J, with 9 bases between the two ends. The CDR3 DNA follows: TGTGCCAGCAGCTTGGACGGGAGCGCAGATACGCAGTATTTT. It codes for CASSLDGSADTQYF. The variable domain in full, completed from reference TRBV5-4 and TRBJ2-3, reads ETGVTQSPTHLIKTRGQQVTLRCSSQSGHNTVSWYQQALGQGPQFIFQYYREEENGRGNFPPRFSGLQFPNYSSELNVNALELDDSALYLCASSLDGSADTQYFGPGTRLTVL.

The CDR3, as DNA: TGTGCCAGTACCGTGCTGGGGACTACGAACACTGAAGCTTTCTTT. It encodes CASTVLGTTNTEAFF. The chain combines TRBV19 with TRBJ1-1, with D possibly being TRBD1 (5 bases). The germline V gene has CDR1 LNHDA and CDR2 SQIVND (reference sequence). CDR3 length equals 15 residues. Trimming shortened V by 7 bases and J by 1 base, and 16 bases separated the two germline ends.

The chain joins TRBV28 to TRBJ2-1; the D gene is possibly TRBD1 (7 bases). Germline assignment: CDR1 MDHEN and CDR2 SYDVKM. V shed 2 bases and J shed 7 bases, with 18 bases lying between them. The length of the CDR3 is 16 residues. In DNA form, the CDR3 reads TGTGCCAGCAGTTTACACAGGGGACCCGGGGGTAATGAGCAGTTCTTC. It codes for CASSLHRGPGGNEQFF.

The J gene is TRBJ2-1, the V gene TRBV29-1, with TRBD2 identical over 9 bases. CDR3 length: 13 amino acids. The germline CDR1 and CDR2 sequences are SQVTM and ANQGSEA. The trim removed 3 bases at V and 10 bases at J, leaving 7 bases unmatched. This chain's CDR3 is CSVDSAGGGEQFF. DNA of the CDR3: TGCAGCGTTGATAGCGCGGGAGGGGGAGAGCAGTTCTTC.

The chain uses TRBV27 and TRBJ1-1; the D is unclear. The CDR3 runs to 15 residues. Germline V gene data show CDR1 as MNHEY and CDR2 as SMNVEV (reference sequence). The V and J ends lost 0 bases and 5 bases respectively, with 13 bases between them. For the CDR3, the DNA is TGTGCCAGCAGTTTATCCCCGAGGTCGGGAACTGAAGCTTTCTTT. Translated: CASSLSPRSGTEAFF.

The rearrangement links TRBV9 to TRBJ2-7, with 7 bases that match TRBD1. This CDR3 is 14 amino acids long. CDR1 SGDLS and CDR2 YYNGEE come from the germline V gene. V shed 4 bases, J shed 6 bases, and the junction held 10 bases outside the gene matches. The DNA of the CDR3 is TGTGCCAGCAGCACCAGACAGGGTCCGGGCGAGCAGTACTTC. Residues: CASSTRQGPGEQYF.

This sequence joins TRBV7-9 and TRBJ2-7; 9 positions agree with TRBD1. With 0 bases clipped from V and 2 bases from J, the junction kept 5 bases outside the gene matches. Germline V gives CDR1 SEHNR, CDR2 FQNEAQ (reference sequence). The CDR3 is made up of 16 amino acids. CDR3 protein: CASSLAMGQGTYEQYF. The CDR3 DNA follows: TGTGCCAGCAGCTTAGCAATGGGACAGGGTACCTACGAGCAGTACTTC.

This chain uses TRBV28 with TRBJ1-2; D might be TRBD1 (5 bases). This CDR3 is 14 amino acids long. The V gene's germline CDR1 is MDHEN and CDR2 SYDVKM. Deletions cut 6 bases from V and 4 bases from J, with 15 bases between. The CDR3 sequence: CASSRLGGVYGYTF. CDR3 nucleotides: TGTGCCAGCAGCCGACTGGGGGGAGTCTATGGCTACACCTTC.

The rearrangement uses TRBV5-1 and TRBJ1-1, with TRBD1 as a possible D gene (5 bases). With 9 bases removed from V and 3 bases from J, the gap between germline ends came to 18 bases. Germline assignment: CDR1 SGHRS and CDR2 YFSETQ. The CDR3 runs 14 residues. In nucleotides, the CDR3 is TGCGCCACCACGCCTAGCGGGGGGGACACTGAAGCTTTCTTT. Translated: CATTPSGGDTEAFF.